This T cell receptor (beta chain) was documented in a study of somatic mutations in cytotoxic T cells in rheumatoid arthritis. A note on this clone: Its antigen remains unidentified.

General study points: There was no significant difference in CD8+ T-cell clonality between rheumatoid arthritis patients and age-matched healthy controls.

Generated by immunoSEQ multiplex PCR, the TCRdb table keeps only in-frame clones and is missing some. The table shows tens of thousands of clones, with 84% occurring only once. The CDR3 covers 15 residues. The J segment lost 5 bases and the V segment lost 2 bases, leaving 5 bases of the junction unmatched. Per the germline V gene, CDR1 is MNHNS and CDR2 is SASEGT. The rearrangement joins TRBV6-1 to TRBJ2-7; TRBD1 matches at 11 bases. The sequenced material came from CD8+ T cells sorted from blood. This receptor was obtained from a middle-aged man in good health. CDR3 amino acids: CASSELGQGGDEQYF. CDR3 sequence (DNA): TGTGCCAGCAGTGAACTGGGACAGGGGGGTGACGAGCAGTACTTC.